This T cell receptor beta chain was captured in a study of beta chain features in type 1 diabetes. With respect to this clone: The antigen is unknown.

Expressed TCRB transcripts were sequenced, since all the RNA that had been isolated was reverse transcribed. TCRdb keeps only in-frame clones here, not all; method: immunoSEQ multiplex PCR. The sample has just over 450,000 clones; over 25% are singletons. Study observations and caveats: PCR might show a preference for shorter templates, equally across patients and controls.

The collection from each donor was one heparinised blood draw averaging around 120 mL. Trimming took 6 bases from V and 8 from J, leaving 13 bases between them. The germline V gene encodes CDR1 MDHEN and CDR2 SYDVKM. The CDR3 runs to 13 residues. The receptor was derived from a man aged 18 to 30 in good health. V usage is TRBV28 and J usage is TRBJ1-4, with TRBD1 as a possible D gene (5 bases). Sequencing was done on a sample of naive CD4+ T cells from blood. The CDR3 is CASRRGVGEKLFF. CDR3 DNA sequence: TGTGCCAGCAGAAGGGGAGTCGGGGAAAAACTGTTTTTT.